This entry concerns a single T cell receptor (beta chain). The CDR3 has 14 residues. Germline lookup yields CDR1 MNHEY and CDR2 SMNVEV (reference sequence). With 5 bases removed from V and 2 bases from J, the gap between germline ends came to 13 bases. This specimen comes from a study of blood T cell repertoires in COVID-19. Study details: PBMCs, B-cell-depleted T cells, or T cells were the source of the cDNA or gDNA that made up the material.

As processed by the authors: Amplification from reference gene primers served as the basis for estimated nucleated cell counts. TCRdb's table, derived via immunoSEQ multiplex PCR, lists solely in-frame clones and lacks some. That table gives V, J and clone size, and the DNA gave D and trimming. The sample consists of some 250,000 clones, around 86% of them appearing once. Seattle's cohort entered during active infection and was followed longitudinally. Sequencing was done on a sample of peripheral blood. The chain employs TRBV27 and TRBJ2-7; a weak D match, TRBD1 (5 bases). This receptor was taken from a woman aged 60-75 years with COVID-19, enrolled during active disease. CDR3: CASSPFQGPYEQYF. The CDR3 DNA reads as TGTGCCAGCAGTCCCTTTCAGGGCCCCTACGAGCAGTACTTC.